This T cell receptor (beta chain) was recovered during a study of blood T cell repertoires in COVID-19. Study information: Collection of acute and convalescent COVID-19 samples took place in the United States, Italy and Spain. PBMCs, B-cell-depleted T cells, or T cells provided the cDNA or gDNA that made up the material.

In the original workflow: Researchers report that nucleated cell counts were estimated from reference gene primer amplification. Assay: immunoSEQ multiplex PCR; the TCRdb copy retains only in-frame clones and omits some. V and J calls and clone size are given by that table; D and trimming were obtained from the DNA. The sample records about 100,000 clones, roughly 84% being singletons. Sequencing was done on a sample of peripheral blood. The clonotype comes from a human donor in a cohort sampled during active COVID-19.

CDR3 protein: CASSERLRQVPSEQYF. As DNA, the CDR3 is TGTGCCAGCAGTGAAAGATTAAGACAGGTGCCCAGCGAGCAGTACTTC. The V gene is TRBV6-1, the J gene TRBJ2-7; tentative D call: TRBD1 (6 bases). Germline V gene lookup returns CDR1 MNHNS and CDR2 SASEGT. V was shortened by 2 bases and J by 6 bases, with 20 bases between the two germline ends. This CDR3 has 16 residues.